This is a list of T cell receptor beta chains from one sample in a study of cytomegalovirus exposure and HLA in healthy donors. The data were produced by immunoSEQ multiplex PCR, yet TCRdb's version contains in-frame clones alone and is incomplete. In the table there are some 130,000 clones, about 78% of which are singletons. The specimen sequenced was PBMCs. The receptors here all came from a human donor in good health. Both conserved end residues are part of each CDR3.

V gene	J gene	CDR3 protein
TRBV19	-	CASSIARTTSYEQYF
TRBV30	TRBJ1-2	CAWSVQGAWKNGYTF
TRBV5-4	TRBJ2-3	CASSVSSPEPRTDTQYF
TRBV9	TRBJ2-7	CASSLGSGTQYEQYF
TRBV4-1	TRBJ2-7	CASSQVSSGNYEQYF
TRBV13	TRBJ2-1	CASSFIAGVVDEQFF
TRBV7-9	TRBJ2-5	CSSSPGHRTGSGTQYF
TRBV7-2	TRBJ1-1	CASSSDTGTEAFF
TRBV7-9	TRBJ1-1	CASIGQLTEAFF
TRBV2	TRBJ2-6	CASEDRVIPGANVLTF
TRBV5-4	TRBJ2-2	CASRGGLAGPNTGELFF
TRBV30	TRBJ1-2	CAWSPWGGVGYGYTF
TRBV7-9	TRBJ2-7	CASSSSTRTGQQTKYF
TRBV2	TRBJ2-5	CASSALAGTQETQYF
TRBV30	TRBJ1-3	CAWSRGSGNTIYF
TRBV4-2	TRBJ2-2	CASSQDRLNTGELFF
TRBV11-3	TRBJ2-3	CASSLQRGGHTDTQYF
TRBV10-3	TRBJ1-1	CAISESGGAWAATEAFF
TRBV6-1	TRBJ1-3	CASSEEAGGGSGNTIYF
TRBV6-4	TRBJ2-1	CASSAGRGPNNEQFF
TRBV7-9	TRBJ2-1	CASNPGTVHNEQFF
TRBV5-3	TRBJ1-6	CARSYGTGSSYNSPLHF
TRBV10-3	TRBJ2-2	CAISESPVGELFF
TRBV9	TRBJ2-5	CASSVGGPQETQYF
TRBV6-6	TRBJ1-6	CASSPDRDRNSPLHF
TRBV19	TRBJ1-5	CASRDLGSQPQHF
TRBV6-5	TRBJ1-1	CASSYSKSRGTEAFF
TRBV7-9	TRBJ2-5	CASSSLGTGSQETQYF
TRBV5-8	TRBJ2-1	CASFRPRGVNYNEQFF
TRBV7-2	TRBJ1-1	CASSTGQMNTEAFF
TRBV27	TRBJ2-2	CASSSPGGNTGELFF
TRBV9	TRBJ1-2	CASTAGRDGYTF
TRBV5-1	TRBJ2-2	CASSRKWDRGPTSGRSTGELFF
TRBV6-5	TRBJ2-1	CASSSGLAGANEQFF
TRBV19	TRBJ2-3	CASSIGAGGTDTQYF
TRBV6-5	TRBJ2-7	CASSYGGRAYEQYF
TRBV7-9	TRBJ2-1	CASSSWAGSTNEQFF
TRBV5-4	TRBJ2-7	CASSLGTTGWKYF
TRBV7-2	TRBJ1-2	CASSFGAVISYGYTF
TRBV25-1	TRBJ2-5	CASSPELETQYF
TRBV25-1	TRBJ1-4	CASSEYWGQGEKLFF
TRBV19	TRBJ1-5	CASSIGRQTFNQPQHF
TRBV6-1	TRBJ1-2	CASSEEGGYGYTF
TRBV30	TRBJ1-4	CAWSAGTGREKLFF
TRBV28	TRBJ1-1	CASRLFMNTEAFF
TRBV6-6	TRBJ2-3	CASSQTSGGRPDTQYF
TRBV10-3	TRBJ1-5	CAISESGTVGKQHF
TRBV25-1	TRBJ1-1	CASSDSYSGTVNTEAFF
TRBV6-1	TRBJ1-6	CASSEPGGNSPLHF
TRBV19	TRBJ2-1	CASSMRGSSYNEQFF
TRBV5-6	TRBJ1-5	CASSSLFSNQPQHF
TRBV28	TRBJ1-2	CASSLIFWGQGADGYTF
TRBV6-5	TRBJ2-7	CASSPDRGGEQYF